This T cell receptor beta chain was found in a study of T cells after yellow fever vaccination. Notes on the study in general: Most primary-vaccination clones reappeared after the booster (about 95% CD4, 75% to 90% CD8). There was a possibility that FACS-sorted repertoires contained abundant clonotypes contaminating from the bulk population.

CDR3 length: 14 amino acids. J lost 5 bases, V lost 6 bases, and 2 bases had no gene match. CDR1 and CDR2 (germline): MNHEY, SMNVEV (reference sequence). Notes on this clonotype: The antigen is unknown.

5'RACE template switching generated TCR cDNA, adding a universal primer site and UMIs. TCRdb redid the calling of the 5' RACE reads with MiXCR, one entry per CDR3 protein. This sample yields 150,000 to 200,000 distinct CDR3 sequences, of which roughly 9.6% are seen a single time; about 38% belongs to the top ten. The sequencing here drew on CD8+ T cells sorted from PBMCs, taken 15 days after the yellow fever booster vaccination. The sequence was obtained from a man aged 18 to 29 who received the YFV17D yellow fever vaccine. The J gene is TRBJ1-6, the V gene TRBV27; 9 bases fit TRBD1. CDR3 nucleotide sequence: TGTGCCAGCAGCGACAGGGGGAATAATTCACCCCTCCACTTT. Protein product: CASSDRGNNSPLHF.